The rows below give T cell receptor beta chains drawn from one sample of a study of T cells in Graves' hyperthyroidism and ophthalmopathy. One entry per CDR3 protein, called by TCRdb with MiXCR from the multiplex PCR reads. Of some 500,000 distinct CDR3 sequences in the sample, 14% are singletons; the top ten hold under 20%. Sequences were obtained from blood. These TCRs come from a woman younger than 30 with Graves' hyperthyroidism. The CDR3 runs from the conserved cysteine through the conserved F or W. Fields, in order: D gene, clone size, V gene, J gene, CDR3 protein, CDR3 DNA. D genes are given only for firm matches. Some rows mark clone size as missing; the rest say once, few, many or name a class of expanded clone.

>.|many|TRBV25-1|TRBJ2-1
CASSKTSQSSYNEQFF
TGTGCCAGCAGCAAAACTAGCCAGAGCTCCTACAATGAGCAGTTCTTC
>TRBD2|.|TRBV5-1|TRBJ2-1
CASSVGTSGNNEQFF
TGCGCCAGCAGCGTCGGGACTAGCGGGAACAATGAGCAGTTCTTC
>.|.|TRBV7-9|TRBJ2-1
CASSQGGGLLGEQFF
TGTGCCAGCAGCCAAGGAGGGGGCCTCCTCGGGGAGCAGTTCTTC
>TRBD2|many|TRBV2|TRBJ2-3
CASSEPTSGDGVGTDTQYF
TGTGCCAGCAGTGAACCGACTAGCGGGGATGGGGTGGGCACAGATACGCAGTATTTT
>TRBD2|.|TRBV15|TRBJ2-3
CATSRRGMGLTDTQYF
TGTGCCACCAGCAGGCGGGGGATGGGACTCACAGATACGCAGTATTTT
>.|many|TRBV3-1|TRBJ2-1
CASSQDLTRDLTYNEQFF
TGTGCCAGCAGCCAAGACCTTACCCGGGATTTGACCTACAATGAGCAGTTCTTC
>TRBD1|.|TRBV6-9|TRBJ1-1
CASSVNRGATEAFF
TGCGCCAGCAGTGTCAACAGGGGTGCCACTGAAGCTTTCTTT
>.|many|TRBV12-3/TRBV12-4|TRBJ1-1
CASSFQENTEAFF
TGTGCCAGCAGTTTTCAGGAGAACACTGAAGCTTTCTTT
>TRBD2|many|TRBV6-2/TRBV6-3|TRBJ2-1
CASSYRFRTSGRPVSFREQFF
TGTGCCAGCAGTTACCGATTTAGGACTAGCGGGAGGCCCGTCTCATTTAGGGAGCAGTTCTTC
>.|few|TRBV25-1|TRBJ2-7
CASSGVPYEQYF
TGTGCCAGCAGTGGCGTCCCCTACGAGCAGTACTTC
>.|many|TRBV18|TRBJ2-1
CASSYDRLAWDEQFF
TGTGCCAGCTCATATGACAGGTTGGCTTGGGATGAGCAGTTCTTC
>.|many|TRBV11-3|TRBJ1-1
CASSLKWPEAFF
TGTGCCAGCAGCTTAAAATGGCCCGAAGCTTTCTTT
>.|many|TRBV27|TRBJ1-6
CASSGGPPSSYNSPLHF
TGTGCCAGCAGTGGTGGGCCTCCGAGCTCCTATAATTCACCCCTCCACTTT
>.|.|TRBV6-1|TRBJ2-5
CASQEETQYF
TGTGCCAGCCAAGAAGAGACCCAGTACTTC
>TRBD2|many|TRBV19|TRBJ2-4
CASSNPLMGLAGRDIQYF
TGTGCCAGTAGTAACCCCCTCATGGGGCTAGCGGGAAGGGACATTCAGTACTTC
>.|.|TRBV19|TRBJ1-5
CASNLGSQPQHF
TGTGCCAGTAATTTGGGTAGTCAGCCCCAGCATTTT
>TRBD1|once|TRBV7-2|TRBJ1-1
CASSRQGGWTEAFF
TGTGCCAGCAGCCGTCAGGGGGGATGGACTGAAGCTTTCTTT
>TRBD2|many|TRBV12-5|TRBJ2-5
CASGLGLARIEQETQYF
TGTGCTAGTGGTTTGGGACTAGCGAGGATAGAACAAGAGACCCAGTACTTC
>TRBD1|many|TRBV19|TRBJ2-7
CASSQDRGVYEQYF
TGTGCCAGTAGTCAAGACAGGGGAGTCTACGAGCAGTACTTC
>TRBD1|.|TRBV6-1|TRBJ1-5
CASSDRQGSNQPQHF
TGTGCCAGCAGTGATCGACAGGGGTCAAATCAGCCCCAGCATTTT
>.|few|TRBV9|TRBJ2-3
CASSVVADPSTDTQYF
TGTGCCAGCAGCGTAGTGGCGGATCCTAGCACAGATACGCAGTATTTT
>TRBD1|many|TRBV12-3/TRBV12-4|TRBJ1-1
CASTPVGDSQGMNTEAFF
TGTGCCAGCACCCCGGTGGGGGACAGCCAGGGGATGAACACTGAAGCTTTCTTT
>.|many|TRBV6-1|TRBJ2-5
CASSGSETQYF
TGTGCCAGCAGTGGTTCGGAGACCCAGTACTTC
>TRBD2|many|TRBV11-2|TRBJ2-4
CASSSGTSVAENIQYF
TGTGCCAGCAGCTCCGGGACTAGCGTCGCCGAAAACATTCAGTACTTC
>.|many|TRBV12-3/TRBV12-4|TRBJ1-2
CASKFGGAYGYTF
TGTGCCAGCAAGTTTGGAGGTGCCTATGGCTACACCTTC
>TRBD1|many|TRBV4-1|TRBJ2-7
CASSQDPLGDRGLYEQYF
TGCGCCAGCAGCCAAGATCCACTCGGAGACAGGGGCTTATACGAGCAGTACTTC
>.|few|TRBV20-1|TRBJ2-1
CSARHILSSYNEQFF
TGCAGTGCTAGACATATTCTGAGCTCCTACAATGAGCAGTTCTTC
>.|.|TRBV28|TRBJ1-1
CASSFAGLITEAFF
TGTGCCAGCAGTTTCGCGGGGTTGATCACTGAAGCTTTCTTT
>.|many|TRBV30|TRBJ2-1
CAWSESGGYNEQFF
TGTGCCTGGAGTGAGTCAGGGGGGTACAATGAGCAGTTCTTC
>.|many|TRBV12-5|TRBJ2-1
CASGSPEEGSGWGNEQFF
TGTGCTAGTGGTTCCCCTGAGGAAGGGAGCGGGTGGGGGAATGAGCAGTTCTTC
>.|few|TRBV6-1|TRBJ1-5
CASYTPGGYQPQHF
TGTGCCAGCTATACCCCGGGGGGTTATCAGCCCCAGCATTTT
>.|many|TRBV10-3|TRBJ2-2
CAISESIRHGGELFF
TGTGCCATCAGTGAGTCGATCAGACACGGCGGGGAGCTGTTTTTT
>.|many|TRBV10-3|TRBJ2-5
CAISAGTPGGETQYF
TGTGCCATCAGTGCCGGGACTCCCGGCGGAGAGACCCAGTACTTC
>.|.|TRBV2|TRBJ1-1
CASSEASGYTEAFF
TGTGCCAGCAGTGAGGCGTCAGGGTACACTGAAGCTTTCTTT
>TRBD1|few|TRBV20-1|TRBJ1-4
CSASATGGFEKLFF
TGCAGTGCTAGTGCGACAGGGGGGTTTGAAAAACTGTTTTTT
>TRBD2|many|TRBV25-1|TRBJ2-3
CASSETGGMADTQYF
TGTGCCAGCAGTGAAACGGGAGGGATGGCAGATACGCAGTATTTT
>.|many|TRBV11-2|TRBJ2-1
CASSLAQVYNEQFF
TGTGCCAGCAGCTTAGCGCAGGTCTACAATGAGCAGTTCTTC
>.|many|TRBV7-9|TRBJ2-7
CASSLVGLATYEQYF
TGTGCCAGCAGCTTAGTCGGACTCGCGACCTACGAGCAGTACTTC
>.|once|TRBV2|TRBJ2-5
CASIDRLTRETQYF
TGTGCCAGCATCGACAGACTCACGAGGGAGACCCAGTACTTC
>TRBD1|few|TRBV20-1|TRBJ2-2
CSASQRTGETGELFF
TGCAGTGCTAGTCAAAGGACAGGGGAAACCGGGGAGCTGTTTTTT